In its sample, the clone carrying this T cell receptor (beta chain) was seen a few times. The data stem from a study of blood T cells in healthy people across ages. For the second PCR, which ran for about 7 to 11 cycles, a sample-barcoded 5' primer and a J-beta primer mix were used. Every molecule of cDNA carried a tag from a template-switch adaptor with 12 random nucleotides. TCRdb fed the 5' RACE reads into MiXCR, producing one record per CDR3 protein. The data hold about 1.8 million distinct CDR3 sequences, with 49% observed a single time. Researchers isolated at least 6.5 million PBMCs per sample. The CDR3 has 15 residues. CDR1 SGHKS and CDR2 YYEKEE come from the germline V gene (reference sequence). Trimming cost V 2 bases and J 0 bases, with 10 bases left between them.

The chain uses TRBV5-5 and TRBJ2-3; D gene unclear. The sequence was collected from a woman aged 40 to 49 in good health. Input material: blood. CDR3 sequence: CASSFMLGSTDTQYF. In DNA, the CDR3 is TGTGCCAGCAGCTTTATGTTGGGGAGCACAGATACGCAGTATTTT.